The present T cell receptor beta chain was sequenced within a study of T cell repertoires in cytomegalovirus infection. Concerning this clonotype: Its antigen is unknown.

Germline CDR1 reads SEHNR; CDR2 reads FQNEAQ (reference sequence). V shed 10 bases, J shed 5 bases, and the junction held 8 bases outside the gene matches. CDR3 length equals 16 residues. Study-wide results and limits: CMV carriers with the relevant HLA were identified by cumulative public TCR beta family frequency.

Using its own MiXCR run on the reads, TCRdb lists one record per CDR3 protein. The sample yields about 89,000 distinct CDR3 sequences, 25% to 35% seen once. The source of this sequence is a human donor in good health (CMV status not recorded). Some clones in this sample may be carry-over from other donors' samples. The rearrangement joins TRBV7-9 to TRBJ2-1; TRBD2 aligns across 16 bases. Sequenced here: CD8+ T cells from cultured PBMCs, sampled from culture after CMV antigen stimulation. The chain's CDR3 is CAIGTSGGADDNEQFF. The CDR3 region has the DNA TGTGCCATCGGGACTAGCGGGGGGGCCGATGACAATGAGCAGTTCTTC. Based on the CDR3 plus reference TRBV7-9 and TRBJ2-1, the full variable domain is DTGVSQNPRHKITKRGQNVTFRCDPISEHNRLYWYRQTLGQGPEFLTYFQNEAQLEKSRLLSDRFSAERPKGSFSTLEIQRTEQGDSAMYLCAIGTSGGADDNEQFFGPGTRLTVL.